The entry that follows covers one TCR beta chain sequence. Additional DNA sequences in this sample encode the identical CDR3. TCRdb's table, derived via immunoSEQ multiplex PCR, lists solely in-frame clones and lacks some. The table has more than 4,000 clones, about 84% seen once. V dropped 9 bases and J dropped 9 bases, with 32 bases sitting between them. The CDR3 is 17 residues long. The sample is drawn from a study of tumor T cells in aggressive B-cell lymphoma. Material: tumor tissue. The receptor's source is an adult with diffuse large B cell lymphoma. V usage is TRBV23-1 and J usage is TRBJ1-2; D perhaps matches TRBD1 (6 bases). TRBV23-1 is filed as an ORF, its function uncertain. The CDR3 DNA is TGCGCCAGAGGGGGGGGGCGTCAGAACGGTAAGTCGTCCTGCTACACCTTC. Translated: CARGGGRQNGKSSCYTF.